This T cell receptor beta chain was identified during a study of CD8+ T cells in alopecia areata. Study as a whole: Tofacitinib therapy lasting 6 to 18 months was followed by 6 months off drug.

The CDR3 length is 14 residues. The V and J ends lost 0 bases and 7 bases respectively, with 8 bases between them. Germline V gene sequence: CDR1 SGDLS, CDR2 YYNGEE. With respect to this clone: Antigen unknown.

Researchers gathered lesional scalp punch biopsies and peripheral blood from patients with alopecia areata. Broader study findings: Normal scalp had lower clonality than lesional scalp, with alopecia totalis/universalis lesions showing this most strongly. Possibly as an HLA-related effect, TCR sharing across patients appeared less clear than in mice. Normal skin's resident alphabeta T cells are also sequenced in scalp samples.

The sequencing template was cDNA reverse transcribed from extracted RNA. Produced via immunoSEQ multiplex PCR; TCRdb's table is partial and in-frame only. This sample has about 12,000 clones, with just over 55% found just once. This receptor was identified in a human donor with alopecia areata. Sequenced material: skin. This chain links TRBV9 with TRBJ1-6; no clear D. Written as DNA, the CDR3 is TGTGCCAGCAGCGTAGACGTACTGAATTCACCCCTCCACTTT. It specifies CASSVDVLNSPLHF.